Listed below are T cell receptor beta chains from one sample, sequenced in a study of cytomegalovirus exposure and HLA in healthy donors. TCRdb's table, derived via immunoSEQ multiplex PCR, lists solely in-frame clones and lacks some. The sample records approximately 32,000 clones, 70% to 80% being singletons. Input material: PBMCs. The origin of the receptors is a woman in her 30s in good health and CMV-seropositive. CDR3s leave out the opening cysteine and the closing phenylalanine or tryptophan. The order of the fields is CDR3 protein, V gene.

ASSPTVYSNQPQH,TRBV6-5
ASSYLQSNEKLF,TRBV6-1
ASSPQGIEGSPLH,TRBV9
ASSSLDRASNYGYT,TRBV5-1
AWGTGYLRGYT,TRBV30
ASSSPGGINEKLF,TRBV28
ASSWSSGVHEQY,TRBV5-1
ASSVSTGDRSLEQY,TRBV6-1
ASSLGLADGQF,TRBV7-3
ASSQSFVSSGNTIY,TRBV4-2
ASSGLGVPPGNTIY,TRBV6-6
SWPGYT,TRBV20-1
ASEKPGVSYGYT,TRBV19
ASSLGQNTGELF,TRBV7-7
ASSPATGVNTEAF,TRBV7-8
AWSRGGPYNEQF,TRBV30
ASSFPKGTGVSNTEAF,TRBV7-9
ASSTMRESTDTQY,TRBV5-6
ASSLSSGEQPQH,TRBV28